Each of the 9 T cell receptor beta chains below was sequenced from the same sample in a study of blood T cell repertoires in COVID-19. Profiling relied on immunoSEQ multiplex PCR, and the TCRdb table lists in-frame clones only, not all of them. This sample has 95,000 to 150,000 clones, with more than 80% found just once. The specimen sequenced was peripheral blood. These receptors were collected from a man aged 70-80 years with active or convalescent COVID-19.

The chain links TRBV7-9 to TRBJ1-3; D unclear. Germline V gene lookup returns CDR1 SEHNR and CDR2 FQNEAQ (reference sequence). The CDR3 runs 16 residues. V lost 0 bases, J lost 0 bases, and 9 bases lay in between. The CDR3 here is CASSLALQISGNTIYF. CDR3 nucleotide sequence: TGTGCCAGCAGCTTAGCGCTACAGATCTCTGGAAACACCATATATTTT.

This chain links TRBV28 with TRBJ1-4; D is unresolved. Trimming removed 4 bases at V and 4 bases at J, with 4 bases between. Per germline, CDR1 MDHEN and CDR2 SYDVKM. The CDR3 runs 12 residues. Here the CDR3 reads CASSSGNEKLFF. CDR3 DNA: TGTGCCAGCAGTTCCGGTAATGAAAAACTGTTTTTT.

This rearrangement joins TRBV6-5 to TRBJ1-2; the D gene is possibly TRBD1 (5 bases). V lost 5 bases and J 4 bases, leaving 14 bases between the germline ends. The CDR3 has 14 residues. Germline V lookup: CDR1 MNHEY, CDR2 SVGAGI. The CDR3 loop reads CASSNGQGGYGYTF. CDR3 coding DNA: TGTGCCAGCAGTAACGGGCAGGGTGGCTATGGCTACACCTTC.

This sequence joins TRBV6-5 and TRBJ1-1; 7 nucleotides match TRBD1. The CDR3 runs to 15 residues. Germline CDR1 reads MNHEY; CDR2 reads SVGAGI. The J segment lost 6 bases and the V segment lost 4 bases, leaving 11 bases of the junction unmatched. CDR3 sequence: CASSSHLTQGAEAFF. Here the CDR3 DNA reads TGTGCCAGCAGTTCCCACCTTACTCAGGGGGCTGAAGCTTTCTTT.

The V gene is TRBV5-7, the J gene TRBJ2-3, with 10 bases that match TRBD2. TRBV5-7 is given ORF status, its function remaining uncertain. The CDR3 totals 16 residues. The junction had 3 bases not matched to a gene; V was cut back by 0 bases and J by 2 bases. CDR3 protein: CASSLELAGYTDTQYF. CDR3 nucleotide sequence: TGTGCCAGCAGCTTGGAACTAGCGGGATACACAGATACGCAGTATTTT.

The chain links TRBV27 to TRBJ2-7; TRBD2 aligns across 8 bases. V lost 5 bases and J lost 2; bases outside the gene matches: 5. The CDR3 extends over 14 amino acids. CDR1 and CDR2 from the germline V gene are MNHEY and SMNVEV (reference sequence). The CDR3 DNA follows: TGTGCCAGCAGTCTAGCGGGTGCTCCCTACGAGCAGTACTTC. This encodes CASSLAGAPYEQYF.

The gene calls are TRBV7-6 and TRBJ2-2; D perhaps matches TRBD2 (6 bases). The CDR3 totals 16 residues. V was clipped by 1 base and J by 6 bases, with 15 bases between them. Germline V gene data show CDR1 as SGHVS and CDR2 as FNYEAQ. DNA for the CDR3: TGTGCCAGCAGCTTAGTGGAAGGGACGGGGGCCGGGGAGCTGTTTTTT. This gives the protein CASSLVEGTGAGELFF.

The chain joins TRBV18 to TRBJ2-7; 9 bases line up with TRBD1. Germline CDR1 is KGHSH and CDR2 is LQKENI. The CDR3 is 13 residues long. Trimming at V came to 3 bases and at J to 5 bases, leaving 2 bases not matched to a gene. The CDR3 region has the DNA TGTGCCAGCTCACCGGGACAGGGCAACGAGCAGTACTTC. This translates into CASSPGQGNEQYF.

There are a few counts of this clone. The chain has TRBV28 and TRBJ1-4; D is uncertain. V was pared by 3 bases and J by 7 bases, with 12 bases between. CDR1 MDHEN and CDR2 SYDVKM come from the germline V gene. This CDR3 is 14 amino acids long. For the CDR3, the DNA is TGTGCCAGCAGTTTCGTCGCCGCGGCTGAAAAACTGTTTTTT. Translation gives CASSFVAAAEKLFF. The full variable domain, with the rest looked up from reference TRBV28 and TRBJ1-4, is DVKVTQSSRYLVKRTGEKVFLECVQDMDHENMFWYRQDPGLGLRLIYFSYDVKMKEKGDIPEGYSVSREKKERFSLILESASTNQTSMYLCASSFVAAAEKLFFGSGTQLSVL.